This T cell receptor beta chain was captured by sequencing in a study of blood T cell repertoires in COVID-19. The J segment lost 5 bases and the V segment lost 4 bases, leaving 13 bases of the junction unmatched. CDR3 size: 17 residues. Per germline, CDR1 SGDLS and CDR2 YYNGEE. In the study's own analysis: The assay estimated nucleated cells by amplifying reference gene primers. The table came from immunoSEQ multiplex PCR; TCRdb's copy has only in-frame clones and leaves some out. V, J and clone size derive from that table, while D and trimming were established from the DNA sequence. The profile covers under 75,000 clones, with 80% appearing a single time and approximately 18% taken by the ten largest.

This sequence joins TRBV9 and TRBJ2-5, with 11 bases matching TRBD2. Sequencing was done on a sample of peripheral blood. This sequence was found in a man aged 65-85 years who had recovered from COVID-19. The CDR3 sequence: CASSPGTLAGGTETQYF. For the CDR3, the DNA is TGTGCCAGCAGCCCGGGGACTCTAGCGGGAGGTACGGAGACCCAGTACTTC.